This T cell receptor (beta chain) was recovered during a study of blood T cells in healthy people across ages. Study outcomes and limitations: Naive T cell percentage and TCR beta diversity correlated strongly. The study found more naive CD4+ cells and higher diversity in long-lived than aged donors. Calculation of diversity from one million T cells yielded estimates considered to be underestimates.

Together with a sample-barcoded 5' primer, a J-beta primer mix was included in a second PCR lasting roughly 6 to 12 cycles. TCRdb re-called the 5' RACE reads through MiXCR, storing one row per CDR3 protein. This sample yields about 640,000 distinct CDR3 sequences, of which roughly three fifths are seen a single time; roughly 34% belongs to the top ten. Points on this clonotype: Antigen specificity is unknown.

This CDR3 comprises 12 residues. CDR1 is DFQATT, CDR2 SNEGSKA, per germline (reference sequence). V gave up 6 bases and J gave up 1 base, with 10 bases separating them. Sequencing was carried out using blood. The sequence was obtained from a man in his sixties in good health. V and J are TRBV20-1 and TRBJ2-7; D is ambiguous. The CDR3: CSATDGSYEQYF. Written as DNA, the CDR3 is TGCAGTGCAACGGACGGGTCCTACGAGCAGTACTTC.